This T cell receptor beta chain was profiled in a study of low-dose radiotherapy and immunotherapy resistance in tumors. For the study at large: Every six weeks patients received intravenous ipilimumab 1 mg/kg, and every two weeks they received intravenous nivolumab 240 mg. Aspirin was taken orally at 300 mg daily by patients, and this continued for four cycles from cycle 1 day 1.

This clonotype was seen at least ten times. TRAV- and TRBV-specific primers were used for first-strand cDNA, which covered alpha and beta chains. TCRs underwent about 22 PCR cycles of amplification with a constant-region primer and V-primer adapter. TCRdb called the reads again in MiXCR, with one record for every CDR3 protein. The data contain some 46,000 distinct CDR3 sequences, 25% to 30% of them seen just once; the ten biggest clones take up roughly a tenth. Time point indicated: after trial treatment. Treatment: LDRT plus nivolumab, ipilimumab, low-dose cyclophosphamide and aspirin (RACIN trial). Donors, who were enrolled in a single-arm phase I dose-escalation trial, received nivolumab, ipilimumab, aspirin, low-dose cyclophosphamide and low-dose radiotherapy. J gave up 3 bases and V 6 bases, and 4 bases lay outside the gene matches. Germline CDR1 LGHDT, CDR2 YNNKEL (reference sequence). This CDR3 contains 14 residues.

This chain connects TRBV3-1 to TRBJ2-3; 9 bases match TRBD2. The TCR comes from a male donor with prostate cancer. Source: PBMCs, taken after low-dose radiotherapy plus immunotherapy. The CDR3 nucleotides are TGTGCCAGCAGAAAGCGGGAGGCGACAGATACGCAGTATTTT. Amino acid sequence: CASRKREATDTQYF.